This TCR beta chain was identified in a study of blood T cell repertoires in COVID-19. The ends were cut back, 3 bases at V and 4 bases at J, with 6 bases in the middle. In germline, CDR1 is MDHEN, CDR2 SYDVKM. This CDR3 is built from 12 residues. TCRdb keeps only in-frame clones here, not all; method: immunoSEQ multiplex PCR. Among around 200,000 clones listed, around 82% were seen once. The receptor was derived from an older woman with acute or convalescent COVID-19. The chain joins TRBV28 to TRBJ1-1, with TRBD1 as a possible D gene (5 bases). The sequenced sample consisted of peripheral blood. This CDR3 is CASSLTVTEAFF. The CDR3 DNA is TGTGCCAGCAGTTTGACAGTCACTGAAGCTTTCTTT.